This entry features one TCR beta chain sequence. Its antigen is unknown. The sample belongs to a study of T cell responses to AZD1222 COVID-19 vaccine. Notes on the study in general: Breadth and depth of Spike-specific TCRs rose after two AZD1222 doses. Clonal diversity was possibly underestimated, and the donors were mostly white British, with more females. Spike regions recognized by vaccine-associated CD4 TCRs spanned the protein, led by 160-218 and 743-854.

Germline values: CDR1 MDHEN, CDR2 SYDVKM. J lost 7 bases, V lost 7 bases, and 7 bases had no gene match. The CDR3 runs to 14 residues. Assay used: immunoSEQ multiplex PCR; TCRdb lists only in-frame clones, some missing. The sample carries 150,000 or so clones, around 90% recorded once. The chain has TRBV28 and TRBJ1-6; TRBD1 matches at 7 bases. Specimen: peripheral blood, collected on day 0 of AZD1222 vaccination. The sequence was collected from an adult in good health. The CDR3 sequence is CASTIGTENSPLHF. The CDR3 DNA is TGTGCCAGCACCATCGGGACAGAGAATTCACCCCTCCACTTT.